The clone carrying this T cell receptor (beta chain) was detected a few times. Its antigen is not identified. Germline V CDR1 and CDR2: SGHRS, YFSETQ. Trimming stripped 5 bases from V and 4 bases from J, with 12 bases between. The CDR3 length is 13 residues. The data derive from a study of beta chain features in type 1 diabetes. Study-level information: Sorted cell examination encompassed 100 million to 110 million cells across all samples.

Study-wide results and limits: Researchers reported that naive, central memory and Treg TCRB repertoires appeared more similar in patients than in healthy donors.

Post-sort purity exceeded 95% for all sorted populations. Sequencing targeted expressed TCRB transcripts, as all isolated RNA had been reverse transcribed. Sequencing of naive, central memory and regulatory T cell samples gave an average of approximately 3.3 million reads. Using immunoSEQ multiplex PCR, the repertoire was profiled, and TCRdb retains in-frame clones only, with some absent. The sample shows hundreds of thousands of clones, 9.6% of them seen only once. The chain carries TRBV5-1 and TRBJ2-5, with D tentatively TRBD2 (5 bases). Sequenced: naive CD4+ T cells from blood. The TCR sequence derives from a woman younger than 30 in good health. CDR3: CASRSKEGETQYF. The DNA of the CDR3 is TGCGCCAGCAGGTCAAAAGAGGGAGAGACCCAGTACTTC. The variable domain in full, completed from reference TRBV5-1 and TRBJ2-5, reads KAGVTQTPRYLIKTRGQQVTLSCSPISGHRSVSWYQQTPGQGLQFLFEYFSETQRNKGNFPGRFSGRQFSNSRSEMNVSTLELGDSALYLCASRSKEGETQYFGPGTRLLVL.